These 26 T cell receptor beta chains came from one sample sequenced in a study of blood T cell repertoires in COVID-19. Profiling relied on immunoSEQ multiplex PCR, and the TCRdb table lists in-frame clones only, not all of them. The sample has roughly 100,000 clones, approximately 80% seen once; the top ten hold around 12%. The sequencing input was peripheral blood. These receptors all stem from a human donor in a cohort sampled during active COVID-19.

The chain recombines TRBV10-3 with TRBJ1-3; no reliable D call. CDR3 size: 13 residues. V was clipped by 3 bases and J by 5 bases, with 8 bases between them. Germline V CDR1 and CDR2: ENHRY, SYGVKD. The CDR3 reads CAISDSIRNTIYF. The CDR3 DNA reads TGTGCCATCAGTGATTCTATTCGAAACACCATATATTTT.

V gene TRBV7-9 combines with J gene TRBJ1-5, with no clear D. This CDR3 has 13 amino acids. Germline V gives CDR1 SEHNR, CDR2 FQNEAQ (reference sequence). Trimming pared 5 bases from V and 6 bases from J, leaving 11 bases between. CDR3 in DNA: TGTGCCAGCAGCGCGTCCAACAGTCAGCCCCAGCATTTT. It encodes CASSASNSQPQHF.

This clone was seen only a few times. The J gene is TRBJ2-6, the V gene TRBV2; a weak D match, TRBD2 (5 bases). The CDR3 loop spans 17 amino acids. V lost 6 bases and J lost 0, with 15 bases in between. The germline gives CDR1 SNHLY, CDR2 FYNNEI. CDR3: CASRYREVDSGANVLTF. CDR3 DNA: TGTGCCAGCAGATACCGGGAAGTCGACTCTGGGGCCAACGTCCTGACTTTC.

The V and J genes are TRBV20-1 and TRBJ2-5, with 7 bases identical to TRBD2. Trimming at V came to 3 bases and at J to 0 bases, leaving 4 bases not matched to a gene. The germline gives CDR1 DFQATT, CDR2 SNEGSKA (reference sequence). There are 14 residues in the CDR3. CDR3 in amino acids: CSASSLADQETQYF. CDR3 sequence (DNA): TGCAGTGCTAGTTCCCTAGCGGACCAAGAGACCCAGTACTTC.

The chain uses TRBV5-4 and TRBJ1-4, with 9 bases that match TRBD1. Germline lookup yields CDR1 SGHNT and CDR2 YYREEE (reference sequence). V lost 2 bases to trimming and J lost 7 bases; unmatched junction nucleotides: 3. The CDR3 contains 14 residues. The CDR3 region has the DNA TGTGCCAGCAGCTTCACAGGGGGCGGTGAAAAACTGTTTTTT. Translated: CASSFTGGGEKLFF. Drawing the rest from reference TRBV5-4 and TRBJ1-4, the complete variable domain is ETGVTQSPTHLIKTRGQQVTLRCSSQSGHNTVSWYQQALGQGPQFIFQYYREEENGRGNFPPRFSGLQFPNYSSELNVNALELDDSALYLCASSFTGGGEKLFFGSGTQLSVL.

Only one count was recorded for this clone. The chain couples TRBV2 to TRBJ1-2, with D unresolved. The V end lost 4 bases, the J end lost 10 bases, and 10 bases lay between the germline ends. Germline V CDR1 and CDR2: SNHLY, FYNNEI. The CDR3 loop spans 11 amino acids. The CDR3 protein is CASSVGPYYTF. DNA of the CDR3: TGTGCCAGCAGTGTTGGTCCCTACTACACCTTC.

This clone was found once. Relative to the germline gene, one junction end is altered; a read error may explain this. The chain links TRBV6-5 to TRBJ2-5, with a possible D match to TRBD2 (6 bases). This CDR3 has 14 residues. Germline CDR1 and CDR2: MNHEY and SVGAGI. CDR3 amino acids: CAIRLGGPQGTQYF. Here the CDR3 DNA reads TGTGCCATTCGACTCGGGGGTCCCCAAGGGACCCAGTACTTC.

The chain links TRBV7-9 to TRBJ2-5, with a tentative D call TRBD1 (6 bases). Germline assignment: CDR1 SEHNR and CDR2 FQNEAQ (reference sequence). Trimming pared 5 bases from V and 4 bases from J, leaving 11 bases between. The CDR3 loop spans 13 amino acids. The CDR3, as DNA: TGTGCCAGCAGCCATTACAGGGTAGAGACCCAGTACTTC. Its protein product is CASSHYRVETQYF.

The rearrangement joins TRBV27 to TRBJ1-3; no reliable D call. CDR1 is MNHEY, CDR2 SMNVEV, per germline (reference sequence). This CDR3 has 15 amino acids. Trimming removed 3 bases from V and 0 bases from J, with 9 bases in between. In DNA form, the CDR3 reads TGTGCCAGCAGTTTCGGATTAGCCTCTGGAAACACCATATATTTT. It codes for CASSFGLASGNTIYF.

This chain links TRBV18 with TRBJ1-1, with D hard to call. This CDR3 contains 15 residues. Trimming cost V 3 bases and J 4 bases, with 15 bases left between them. From germline, CDR1 is KGHSH and CDR2 LQKENI. The CDR3 sequence: CASSPTVVGGTEAFF. In nucleotides, the CDR3 is TGTGCCAGCTCACCCACAGTGGTGGGTGGCACTGAAGCTTTCTTT.

The V and J genes are TRBV11-2 and TRBJ1-3; TRBD1 matches 8 bases. Trimming took 5 bases from V and 9 from J; bases not matched to a gene: 15. This CDR3 is built from 16 residues. Germline V gives CDR1 SGHAT, CDR2 FQNNGV. This CDR3 reads CASSQSTRGLAGTIYF. In DNA form, the CDR3 reads TGTGCCAGCAGCCAGTCGACCAGGGGGCTGGCTGGCACCATATATTTT.

The chain carries TRBV27 and TRBJ2-2; D is perhaps TRBD1 (6 bases). The CDR3 length is 16 residues. The germline gives CDR1 MNHEY, CDR2 SMNVEV (reference sequence). V lost 2 bases and J 5 bases, leaving 15 bases between the germline ends. The CDR3 sequence is CASSLGSGVNTGELFF. As DNA, the CDR3 is TGTGCCAGCAGTTTAGGGTCAGGGGTGAATACCGGGGAGCTGTTTTTT.

V gene TRBV7-6 combines with J gene TRBJ1-1; 7 nucleotides line up with TRBD1. CDR1 is SGHVS and CDR2 is FNYEAQ in the germline V gene. This CDR3 comprises 13 residues. V lost 5 bases, J lost 4 bases, and 4 bases stayed unmatched. In DNA, the CDR3 is TGTGCCAGCAGCCTGACAGGGACCACTGAAGCTTTCTTT. Its protein is CASSLTGTTEAFF.

The chain carries TRBV11-3 and TRBJ2-7; 7 bases fit TRBD1. From germline, CDR1 is SGHNT and CDR2 YENEEA. The CDR3 has 16 residues. J lost 9 bases, V lost 3 bases, and 17 bases had no gene match. The CDR3 coding sequence is TGTGCCAGCAGCTTGGGATCCCGACCTGGACAGGCCGGGCAGTACTTC. This codes for CASSLGSRPGQAGQYF.

V usage is TRBV7-2 and J usage is TRBJ1-5; D call uncertain. Per the germline V gene, CDR1 is SGHTA and CDR2 is FQGNSA. This CDR3 region has 14 residues. Trimming removed 0 bases at V and 4 bases at J, with 7 bases between. The CDR3 is CASSLASGNQPQHF. In nucleotides, the CDR3 is TGTGCCAGCAGCTTAGCGAGCGGAAATCAGCCCCAGCATTTT. Drawing the rest from reference TRBV7-2 and TRBJ1-5, the complete variable domain is GAGVSQSPSNKVTEKGKDVELRCDPISGHTALYWYRQSLGQGLEFLIYFQGNSAPDKSGLPSDRFSAERTGGSVSTLTIQRTQQEDSAVYLCASSLASGNQPQHFGDGTRLSIL.

The V call is TRBV5-1, the J call TRBJ2-7, with 9 bases matching TRBD2. Trimming cost V 4 bases and J 6 bases; bases outside gene matches: 11. The CDR3 runs 15 residues. From germline, CDR1 is SGHRS and CDR2 YFSETQ. CDR3 protein: CASSASGGGGSEQYF. The CDR3, as DNA: TGCGCCAGCAGCGCCTCCGGCGGGGGGGGCTCCGAGCAGTACTTC.

The chain uses TRBV7-9 and TRBJ2-7, with 7 bases lining up with TRBD2. Unmatched junction bases numbered 7, after V lost 4 bases and J lost 4 bases. The CDR3 runs 14 residues. Germline V gives CDR1 SEHNR, CDR2 FQNEAQ (reference sequence). The CDR3 sequence is CASSYGGIEYEQYF. Written as DNA, the CDR3 is TGTGCCAGCAGCTACGGGGGGATAGAGTACGAGCAGTACTTC. Variable domain in full (rest from reference TRBV7-9 and TRBJ2-7): DTGVSQNPRHKITKRGQNVTFRCDPISEHNRLYWYRQTLGQGPEFLTYFQNEAQLEKSRLLSDRFSAERPKGSFSTLEIQRTEQGDSAMYLCASSYGGIEYEQYFGPGTRLTVT.

The chain recombines TRBV19 with TRBJ1-2; D is ambiguous. The CDR3 covers 13 residues. The germline V and J ends were trimmed by 5 bases and 8 bases, with 15 bases remaining between them. Germline V gene data show CDR1 as LNHDA and CDR2 as SQIVND (reference sequence). The CDR3 region is CASSGREDLGYTF. The DNA for the CDR3 is TGTGCCAGTAGTGGGCGGGAGGACCTGGGCTACACCTTC.

This chain joins TRBV7-3 and TRBJ2-7; 12 bases are shared with TRBD1. Germline V gene sequence: CDR1 SGHTA, CDR2 FQGTGA. J was trimmed by 6 bases and V by 6 bases; bases with no gene match: 6. The CDR3 has 14 amino acids. CDR3 region: CASSSGTGGREQYF. Here the CDR3 DNA reads TGTGCCAGCAGTTCCGGGACAGGGGGCCGCGAGCAGTACTTC.

The chain employs TRBV20-1 and TRBJ2-5; TRBD2 matches 7 bases. CDR3 length equals 13 residues. V gave up 3 bases and J gave up 5 bases; unmatched junction bases: 6. Germline V gene lookup returns CDR1 DFQATT and CDR2 SNEGSKA (reference sequence). The CDR3 loop reads CSASPGEGETQYF. Written as DNA, the CDR3 is TGCAGTGCTAGTCCCGGGGAGGGGGAGACCCAGTACTTC.

V is TRBV7-9 and J is TRBJ2-5, with 13 positions matching TRBD2. Germline CDR1 reads SEHNR; CDR2 reads FQNEAQ (reference sequence). Germline trimming cut 5 bases from V and 1 base from J; bases unmatched to any gene: 4. The CDR3 is made up of 16 amino acids. For the CDR3, the DNA is TGTGCCAGCAGCCGGACTAGCGGGGGACCCCAAGAGACCCAGTACTTC. It specifies CASSRTSGGPQETQYF.

This rearrangement joins TRBV30 to TRBJ1-1; possible D gene TRBD1, 5 bases. The CDR3 consists of 13 residues. CDR1 and CDR2 from the germline V gene are GTSNPN and SVGIG (reference sequence). Deletions cut 8 bases from V and 1 base from J, with 14 bases between. CDR3 nucleotides: TGTGCCGGAAAACAGGCACCGAACACTGAAGCTTTCTTT. Translation gives CAGKQAPNTEAFF.

The chain carries TRBV19 and TRBJ1-5; 10 nucleotides line up with TRBD1. In germline, CDR1 is LNHDA, CDR2 SQIVND (reference sequence). The length of the CDR3 is 18 residues. J lost 3 bases, V lost 5 bases, and 13 bases had no gene match. CDR3 sequence: CASSSPLTGTGDNQPQHF. The CDR3 region has the DNA TGTGCCAGTAGTTCCCCGTTAACCGGGACAGGGGACAATCAGCCCCAGCATTTT.

The chain recombines TRBV29-1 with TRBJ1-2, with unresolved D. Germline CDR1 is SQVTM and CDR2 is ANQGSEA. V dropped 3 bases and J dropped 0 bases, with 14 bases sitting between them. This CDR3 comprises 15 residues. Written as DNA, the CDR3 is TGCAGCGTTGAGGGAGGAACAGACCCTAACTATGGCTACACCTTC. Its protein is CSVEGGTDPNYGYTF.

V gene TRBV28 combines with J gene TRBJ2-1, with 12 bases matching TRBD2. Germline loops: CDR1 MDHEN, CDR2 SYDVKM. CDR3 length: 18 amino acids. V dropped 2 bases and J dropped 5; count of bases not matched to a gene: 10. The CDR3 loop reads CASSLTSGGLIPNNEQFF. CDR3 DNA: TGTGCCAGCAGTTTAACTAGCGGGGGGCTGATTCCCAACAATGAGCAGTTCTTC.

The J gene is TRBJ1-2, the V gene TRBV7-9; 11 bases are shared with TRBD1. The germline V gene has CDR1 SEHNR and CDR2 FQNEAQ (reference sequence). With 5 bases clipped from V and 7 bases from J, the junction kept 9 bases outside the gene matches. The CDR3 has 15 residues. The CDR3 DNA reads TGTGCCAGCAGCGGGTGGACAGGGGGCGTAGGTGGCTACACCTTC. It translates to CASSGWTGGVGGYTF.